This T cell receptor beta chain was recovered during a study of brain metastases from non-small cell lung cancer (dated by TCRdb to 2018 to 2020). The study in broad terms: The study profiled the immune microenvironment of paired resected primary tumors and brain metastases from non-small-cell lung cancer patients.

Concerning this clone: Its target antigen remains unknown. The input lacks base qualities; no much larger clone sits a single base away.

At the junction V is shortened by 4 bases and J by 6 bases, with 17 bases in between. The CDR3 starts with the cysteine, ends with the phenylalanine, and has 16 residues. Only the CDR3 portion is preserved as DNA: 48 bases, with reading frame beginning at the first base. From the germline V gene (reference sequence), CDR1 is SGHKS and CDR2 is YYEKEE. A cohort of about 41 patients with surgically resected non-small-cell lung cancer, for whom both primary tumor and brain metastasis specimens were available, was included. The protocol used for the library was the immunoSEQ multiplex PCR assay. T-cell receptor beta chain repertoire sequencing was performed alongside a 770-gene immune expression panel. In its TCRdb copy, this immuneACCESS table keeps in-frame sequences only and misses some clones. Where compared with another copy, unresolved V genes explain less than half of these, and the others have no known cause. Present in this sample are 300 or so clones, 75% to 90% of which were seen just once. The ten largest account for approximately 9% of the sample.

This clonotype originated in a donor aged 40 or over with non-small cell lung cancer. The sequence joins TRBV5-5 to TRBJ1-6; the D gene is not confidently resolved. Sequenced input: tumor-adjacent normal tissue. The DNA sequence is TGTGCCAGCAGCATGGAGCTACAGATATTTAATTCACCCCTCCACTTT. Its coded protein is CASSMELQIFNSPLHF.